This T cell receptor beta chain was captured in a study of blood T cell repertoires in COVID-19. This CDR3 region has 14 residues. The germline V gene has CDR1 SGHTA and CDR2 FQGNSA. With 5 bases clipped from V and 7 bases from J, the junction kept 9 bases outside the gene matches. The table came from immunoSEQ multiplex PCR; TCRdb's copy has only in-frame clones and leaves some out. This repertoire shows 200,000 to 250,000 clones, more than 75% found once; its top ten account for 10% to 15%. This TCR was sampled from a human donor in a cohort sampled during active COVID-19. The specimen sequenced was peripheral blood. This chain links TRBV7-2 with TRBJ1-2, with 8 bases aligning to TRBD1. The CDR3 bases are TGTGCCAGCAGCCAGGACAGGGAGTCTGGTGGCTACACCTTC. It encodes CASSQDRESGGYTF.